This T cell receptor beta chain appears in the sequencing data of a study of shared clonotypes between healthy human individuals. Study in general: CD8 memory received one plate per donor, CD8 naive two, CD4 memory three and CD4 naive three. Study findings and constraints: Investigators collected only blood, and repertoires in tissues likely differ.

Remarks on this clone: Its antigen is undetermined.

Healthy HIV-negative adults with no recent acute infections or vaccinations were recruited as donors. Sorted-subset replicate PCRs used around 220 ng DNA, approximately 30,000 T cell genomes. Sequenced by immunoSEQ multiplex PCR; TCRdb stores in-frame clones only, minus some. There are 110,000 or so clones in the sample; about 62% occur only once, and about 22% lies in the top ten. This clonotype was sampled from a woman aged 25 to 39 in good health. Sequencing was carried out using memory CD8+ T cells sorted from blood. As to subset: CD45RO+ cells pooled with CCR7-negative TemRA cells.

Here the CDR3 DNA reads TGTGCCAGCAGCGGCCTTTTCGGGGCGAGTGGGTATGGCTACACCTTC. Its protein is CASSGLFGASGYGYTF. The V call is TRBV9, the J call TRBJ1-2; TRBD1 is a possible D gene (5 bases). V lost 3 bases to trimming and J lost 5 bases, with 20 bases between them. Germline CDR1 reads SGDLS; CDR2 reads YYNGEE. The CDR3 is made up of 16 amino acids.